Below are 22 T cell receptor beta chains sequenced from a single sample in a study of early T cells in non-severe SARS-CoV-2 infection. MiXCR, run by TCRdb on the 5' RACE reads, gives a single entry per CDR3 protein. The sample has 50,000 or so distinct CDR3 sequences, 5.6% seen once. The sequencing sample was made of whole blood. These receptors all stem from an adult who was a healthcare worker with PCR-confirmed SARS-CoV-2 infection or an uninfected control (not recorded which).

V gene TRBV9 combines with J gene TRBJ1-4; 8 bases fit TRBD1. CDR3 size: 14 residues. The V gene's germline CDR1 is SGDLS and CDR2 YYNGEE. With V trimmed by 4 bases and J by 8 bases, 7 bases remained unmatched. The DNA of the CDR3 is TGTGCCAGCAGCCGGACAGGGCTTCGGGAAAAACTGTTTTTT. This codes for CASSRTGLREKLFF. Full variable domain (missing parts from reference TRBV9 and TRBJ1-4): DSGVTQTPKHLITATGQRVTLRCSPRSGDLSVYWYQQSLDQGLQFLIQYYNGEERAKGNILERFSAQQFPDLHSELNLSSLELGDSALYFCASSRTGLREKLFFGSGTQLSVL.

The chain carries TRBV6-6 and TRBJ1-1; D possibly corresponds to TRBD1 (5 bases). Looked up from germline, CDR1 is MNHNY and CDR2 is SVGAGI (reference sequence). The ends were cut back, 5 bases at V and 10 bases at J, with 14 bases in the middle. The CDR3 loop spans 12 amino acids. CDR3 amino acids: CASSPGEGRAFF. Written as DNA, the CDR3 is TGTGCCAGCAGTCCCGGCGAGGGACGAGCTTTCTTT.

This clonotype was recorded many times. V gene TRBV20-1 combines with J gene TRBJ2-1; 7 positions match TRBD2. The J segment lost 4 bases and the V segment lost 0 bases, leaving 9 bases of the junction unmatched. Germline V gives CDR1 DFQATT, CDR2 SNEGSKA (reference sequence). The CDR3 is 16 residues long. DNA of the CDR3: TGCAGTGCTAGAGACTTACTAGCGCTTCAATACAATGAGCAGTTCTTC. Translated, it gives CSARDLLALQYNEQFF.

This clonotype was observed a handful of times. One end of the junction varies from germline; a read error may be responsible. CDR3 loop: CASSLRASAWVF. CDR3 bases: TGTGCCAGCAGCTTACGGGCTAGCGCGTGGGTCTTC. The chain recombines TRBV13 with TRBJ2-1; tentative D call: TRBD2 (6 bases). This CDR3 is built from 12 residues. Germline V lookup: CDR1 PRHDT, CDR2 FYEKMQ (reference sequence). Full variable domain (missing parts from reference TRBV13 and TRBJ2-1): AAGVIQSPRHLIKEKRETATLKCYPIPRHDTVYWYQQGPGQDPQFLISFYEKMQSDKGSIPDRFSAQQFSDYHSELNMSSLELGDSALYFCASSLRASAWVFGPGTRLTVL.

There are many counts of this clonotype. The CDR3 DNA follows: TGTGCCAGCAGCTTCAAAGGCCCTTTCTATGGCTACACCTTC. Translated, it gives CASSFKGPFYGYTF. The chain links TRBV13 to TRBJ1-2; D not certain. Trimming took off 3 bases at V and 4 bases at J, with 12 bases between the two ends. The CDR3 spans 14 residues. Germline CDR1 PRHDT, CDR2 FYEKMQ (reference sequence).

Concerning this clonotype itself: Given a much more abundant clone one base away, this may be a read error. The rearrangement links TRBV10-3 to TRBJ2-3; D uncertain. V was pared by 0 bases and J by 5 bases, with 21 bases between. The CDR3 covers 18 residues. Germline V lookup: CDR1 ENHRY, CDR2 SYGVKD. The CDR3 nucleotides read TGTGCCATCAGTGAGTCGGCCAGGTCCGAATTTTTCAGAGATACGCAGTATTTT. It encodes CAISESARSEFFRDTQYF.

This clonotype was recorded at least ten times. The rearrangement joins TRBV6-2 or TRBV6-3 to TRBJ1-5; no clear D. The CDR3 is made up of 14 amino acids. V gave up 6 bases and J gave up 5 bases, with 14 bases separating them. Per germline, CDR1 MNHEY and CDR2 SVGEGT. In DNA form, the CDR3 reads TGTGCCAGCAGCTTTATACCCCTCGATCAGCCCCAGCATTTT. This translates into CASSFIPLDQPQHF.

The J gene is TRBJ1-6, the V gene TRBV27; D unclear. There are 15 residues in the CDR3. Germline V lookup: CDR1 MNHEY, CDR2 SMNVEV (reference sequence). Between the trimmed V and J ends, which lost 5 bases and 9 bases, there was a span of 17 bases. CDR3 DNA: TGTGCCAGCAGTCCGATGGGTCTTGGGAGTTCACCCCTCCACTTT. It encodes CASSPMGLGSSPLHF.

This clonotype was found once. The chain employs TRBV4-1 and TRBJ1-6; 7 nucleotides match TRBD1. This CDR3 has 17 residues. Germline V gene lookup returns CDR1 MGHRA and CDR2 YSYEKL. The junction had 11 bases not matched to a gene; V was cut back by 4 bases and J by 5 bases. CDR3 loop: CASSPLGQRANNSPLHF. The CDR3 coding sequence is TGCGCCAGCAGCCCCCTGGGACAGAGGGCCAATAATTCACCCCTCCACTTT.

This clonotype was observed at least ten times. The chain's CDR3 is CASGSGQGGWSNQPQHF. The CDR3 nucleotides are TGTGCTAGTGGTTCCGGACAGGGAGGCTGGAGCAATCAGCCCCAGCATTTT. This sequence joins TRBV12-5 and TRBJ1-5, with 8 bases lining up with TRBD1. Germline lookup yields CDR1 LGHNT and CDR2 FRNRAP. The CDR3 spans 17 residues. V was clipped by 4 bases and J by 1 base; unmatched bases: 9.

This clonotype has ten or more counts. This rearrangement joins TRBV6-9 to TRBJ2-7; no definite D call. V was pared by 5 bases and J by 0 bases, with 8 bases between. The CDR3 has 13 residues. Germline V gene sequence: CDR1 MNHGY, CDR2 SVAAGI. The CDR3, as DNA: TGTGCCAGCAGTCAACGGAGCTCCTACGAGCAGTACTTC. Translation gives CASSQRSSYEQYF.

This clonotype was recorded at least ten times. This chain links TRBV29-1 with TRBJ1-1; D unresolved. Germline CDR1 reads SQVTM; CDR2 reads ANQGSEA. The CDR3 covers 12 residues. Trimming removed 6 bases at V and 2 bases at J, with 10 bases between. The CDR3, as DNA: TGCAGCGTCGCTAGAGGTAACACTGAAGCTTTCTTT. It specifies CSVARGNTEAFF.

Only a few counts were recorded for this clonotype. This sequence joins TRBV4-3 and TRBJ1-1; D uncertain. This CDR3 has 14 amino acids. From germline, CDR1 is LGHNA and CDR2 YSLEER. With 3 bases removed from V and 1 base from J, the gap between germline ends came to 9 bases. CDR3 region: CASSQSGWNTEAFF. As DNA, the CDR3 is TGCGCCAGCAGCCAGTCTGGCTGGAACACTGAAGCTTTCTTT.

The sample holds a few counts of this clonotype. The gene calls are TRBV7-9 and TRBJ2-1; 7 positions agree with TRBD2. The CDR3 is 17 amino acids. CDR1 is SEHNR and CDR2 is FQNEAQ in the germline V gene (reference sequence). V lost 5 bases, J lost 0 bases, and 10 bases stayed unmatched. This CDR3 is CASSHDGAGSSYNEQFF. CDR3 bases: TGTGCCAGCAGCCACGACGGAGCGGGAAGCTCCTACAATGAGCAGTTCTTC.

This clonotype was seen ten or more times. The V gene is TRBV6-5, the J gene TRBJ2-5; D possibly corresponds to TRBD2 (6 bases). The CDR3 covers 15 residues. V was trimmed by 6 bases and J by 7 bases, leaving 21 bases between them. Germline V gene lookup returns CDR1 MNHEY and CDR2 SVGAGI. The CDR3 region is CASRPPGTFVGTQYF. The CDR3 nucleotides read TGTGCCAGCAGGCCTCCAGGGACTTTTGTAGGGACCCAGTACTTC.

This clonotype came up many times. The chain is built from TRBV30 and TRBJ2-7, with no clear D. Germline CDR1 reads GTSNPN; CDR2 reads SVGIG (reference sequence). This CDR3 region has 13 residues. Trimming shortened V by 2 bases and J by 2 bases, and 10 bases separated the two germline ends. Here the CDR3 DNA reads TGTGCCTGGAGTCTGCGGCATCCCTACGAGCAGTACTTC. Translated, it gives CAWSLRHPYEQYF.

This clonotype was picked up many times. The CDR3 reads CASSQDEDYLQYF. The CDR3 region has the DNA TGTGCCAGCAGCCAAGACGAGGACTATCTTCAGTACTTC. This chain uses TRBV3-1 with TRBJ2-4, with D maybe TRBD2 (6 bases). The CDR3 totals 13 residues. V was trimmed by 0 bases and J by 11 bases, leaving 11 bases between them. CDR1 LGHDT and CDR2 YNNKEL come from the germline V gene (reference sequence).

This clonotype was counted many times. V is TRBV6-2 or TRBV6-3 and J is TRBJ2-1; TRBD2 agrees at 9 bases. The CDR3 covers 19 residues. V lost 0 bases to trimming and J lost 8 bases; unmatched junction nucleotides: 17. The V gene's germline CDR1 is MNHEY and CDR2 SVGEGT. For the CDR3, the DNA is TGTGCCAGCAGTTACTCGGGCGGGAGGGCTCTTTTTCGGGGCGATGAGCAGTTCTTC. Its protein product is CASSYSGGRALFRGDEQFF.

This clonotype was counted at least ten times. The CDR3 spells CASSRQVLEHNEQFF. CDR3 coding DNA: TGTGCCAGCTCACGACAGGTCCTCGAACACAATGAGCAGTTCTTC. The chain employs TRBV18 and TRBJ2-1, with D perhaps TRBD1 (6 bases). V dropped 4 bases and J dropped 5 bases, with 15 bases sitting between them. Germline CDR1 KGHSH, CDR2 LQKENI. This CDR3 spans 15 amino acids.

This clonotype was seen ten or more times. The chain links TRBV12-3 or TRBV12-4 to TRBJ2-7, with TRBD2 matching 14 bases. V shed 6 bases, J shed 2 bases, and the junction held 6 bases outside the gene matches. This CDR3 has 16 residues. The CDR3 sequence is CASRRGLAGVPYEQYF. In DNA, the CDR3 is TGTGCCAGCAGAAGGGGACTAGCGGGGGTACCCTACGAGCAGTACTTC.

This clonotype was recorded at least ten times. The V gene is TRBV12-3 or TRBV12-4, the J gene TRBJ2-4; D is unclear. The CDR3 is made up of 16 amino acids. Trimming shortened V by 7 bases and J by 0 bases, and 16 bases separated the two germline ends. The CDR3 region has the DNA TGTGCCAGCAACCGTGAGTCCCCCTTAGCCAAAAACATTCAGTACTTC. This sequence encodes CASNRESPLAKNIQYF.

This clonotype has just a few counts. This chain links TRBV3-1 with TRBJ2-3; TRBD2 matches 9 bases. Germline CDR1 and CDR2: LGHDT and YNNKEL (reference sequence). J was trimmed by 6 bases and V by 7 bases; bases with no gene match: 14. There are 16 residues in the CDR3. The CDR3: CASTANGAGGWDTQYF. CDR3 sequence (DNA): TGTGCCAGCACAGCCAATGGAGCGGGGGGATGGGATACGCAGTATTTT.